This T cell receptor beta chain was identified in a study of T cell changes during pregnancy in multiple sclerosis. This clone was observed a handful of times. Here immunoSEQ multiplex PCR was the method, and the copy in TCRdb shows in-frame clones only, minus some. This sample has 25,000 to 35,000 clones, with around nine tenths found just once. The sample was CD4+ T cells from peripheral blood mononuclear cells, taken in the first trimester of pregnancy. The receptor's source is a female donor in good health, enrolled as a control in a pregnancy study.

CDR3 residues: CASSLGQAGTEAFF. The DNA for the CDR3 is TGTGCCAGTAGTCTTGGACAGGCGGGCACTGAAGCTTTCTTT. The chain is built from TRBV19 and TRBJ1-1, with TRBD1 identical over 7 bases. V dropped 5 bases and J dropped 4; count of bases not matched to a gene: 7. The germline V gene encodes CDR1 LNHDA and CDR2 SQIVND (reference sequence). The CDR3 spans 14 residues.